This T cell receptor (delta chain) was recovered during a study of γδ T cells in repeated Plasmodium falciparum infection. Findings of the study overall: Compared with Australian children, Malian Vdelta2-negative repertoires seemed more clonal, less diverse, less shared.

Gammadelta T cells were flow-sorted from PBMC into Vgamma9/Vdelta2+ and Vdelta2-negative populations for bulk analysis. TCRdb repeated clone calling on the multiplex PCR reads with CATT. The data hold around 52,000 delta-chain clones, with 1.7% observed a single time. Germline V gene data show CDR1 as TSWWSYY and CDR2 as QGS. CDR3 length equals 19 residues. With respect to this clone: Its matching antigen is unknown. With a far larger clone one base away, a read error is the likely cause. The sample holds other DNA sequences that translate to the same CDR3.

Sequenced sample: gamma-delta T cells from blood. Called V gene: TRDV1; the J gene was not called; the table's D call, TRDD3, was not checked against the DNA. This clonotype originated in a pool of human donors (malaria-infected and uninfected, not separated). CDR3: CALGELITYWIPYTDKLIF. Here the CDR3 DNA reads TGTGCTCTTGGGGAACTAATTACGTACTGGATCCCGTACACCGATAAGCTCATCTTT.